This TCR beta chain was observed in a study of molecular identifiers for immune sequencing clone quantification. Notes on the study in general: The study found clones above 20 RNA copies held over 99% of effector molecules and under 1% in naive cells.

Naive CD8 T cell sorting was performed on the CD8+CD4-CCR7+CD45RA+ phenotype. Previously described methods with listed TCR primers produced the bulk TCR libraries. TCRdb analysed the PCR reads with MiXCR anew, one entry per CDR3 protein. The profile covers about 500,000 distinct CDR3 sequences, with 20% to 25% appearing a single time and 0.65% to 0.95% taken by the ten largest. This clonotype was detected only a few times. Its antigen remains unknown. From germline, CDR1 is SEHNR and CDR2 FQNEAQ (reference sequence). This CDR3 spans 16 amino acids. The ends lost 5 bases at V and 1 base at J; junction bases unmatched: 7.

Sequencing was done on a sample of naive CD8+ T cells from blood, with Jurkat cell RNA spiked in. The subset is: FACS-sorted CD8+CD4-CCR7+CD45RA+ naive T cells. The source of this sequence is a human donor in good health. Some libraries in this study had Jurkat cell RNA spiked in. The chain couples TRBV7-9 to TRBJ2-5; 10 nucleotides match TRBD2. The chain's CDR3 is CASSPTSGARQETQYF. DNA of the CDR3: TGTGCCAGCAGCCCCACTAGCGGGGCGCGCCAAGAGACCCAGTACTTC.